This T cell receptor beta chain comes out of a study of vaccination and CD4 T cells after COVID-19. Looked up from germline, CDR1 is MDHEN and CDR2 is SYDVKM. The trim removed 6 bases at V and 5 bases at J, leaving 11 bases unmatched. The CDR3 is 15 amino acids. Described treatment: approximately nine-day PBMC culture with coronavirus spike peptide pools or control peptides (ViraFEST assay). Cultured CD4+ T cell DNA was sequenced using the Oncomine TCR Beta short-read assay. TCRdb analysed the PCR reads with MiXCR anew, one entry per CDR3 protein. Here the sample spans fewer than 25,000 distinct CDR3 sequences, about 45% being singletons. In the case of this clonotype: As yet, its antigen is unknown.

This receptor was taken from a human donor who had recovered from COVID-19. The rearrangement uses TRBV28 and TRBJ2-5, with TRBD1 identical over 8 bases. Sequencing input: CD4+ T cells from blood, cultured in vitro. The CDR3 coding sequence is TGTGCCAGCAGCGACGTGACAGGGGATACTGAGACCCAGTACTTC. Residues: CASSDVTGDTETQYF.